A single sample gave rise to the 22 T cell receptor beta chains below, sequenced in a study of cytomegalovirus exposure and HLA in healthy donors. The primer mix had 60 Vbeta and 13 Jbeta primers. Sequencing was performed with immunoSEQ multiplex PCR; in TCRdb, only in-frame clones are kept and a portion is missing. There are about 130,000 clones in the sample; about 69% occur only once, and 3.1% lies in the top ten. The sequenced material came from PBMCs. These receptors came from a man aged 30-40 years in good health and CMV-seronegative.

This clone was observed a few times. The chain is built from TRBV7-2 and TRBJ2-1; 9 bases match TRBD1. The germline V gene has CDR1 SGHTA and CDR2 FQGNSA. Losses at the gene ends were 4 bases for V and 2 bases for J; bases not matched to a gene: 3. The CDR3 contains 15 residues. The CDR3 DNA is TGTGCCAGCAGCTGGGACAGGGCAGCCTACAATGAGCAGTTCTTC. It yields the protein CASSWDRAAYNEQFF.

This clone was counted only a few times. This chain joins TRBV4-3 and TRBJ1-2; D is uncertain. Germline CDR1 and CDR2: LGHNA and YSLEER. V was shortened by 0 bases and J by 1 base, with 6 bases between the two germline ends. CDR3 size: 14 residues. This chain's CDR3 is CASSQDGHNYGYTF. The CDR3 DNA reads TGCGCCAGCAGCCAAGATGGGCATAACTATGGCTACACCTTC.

The rearrangement joins TRBV6-1 to TRBJ1-5, with 7 bases fitting TRBD1. The CDR3 consists of 13 residues. J lost 4 bases, V lost 6 bases, and 3 bases had no gene match. The germline V gene encodes CDR1 MNHNS and CDR2 SASEGT. CDR3 sequence: CASSATGNQPQHF. The CDR3 DNA reads as TGTGCCAGCAGCGCGACAGGGAATCAGCCCCAGCATTTT.

The rearrangement joins TRBV7-9 to TRBJ2-1; 8 bases match TRBD1. The V gene's germline CDR1 is SEHNR and CDR2 FQNEAQ (reference sequence). The V and J ends lost 5 bases and 3 bases, in that order; junction bases with no gene match: 3. CDR3 length: 14 amino acids. The CDR3 DNA sequence: TGTGCCAGCAGCATCGGACAGGGCTACAATGAGCAGTTCTTC. This translates into CASSIGQGYNEQFF.

J is TRBJ2-1 and V is TRBV29-1, with 10 bases lining up with TRBD1. This CDR3 region has 15 residues. The germline CDR1 and CDR2 sequences are SQVTM and ANQGSEA. With 0 bases clipped from V and 7 bases from J, the junction kept 6 bases outside the gene matches. DNA for the CDR3: TGCAGCGTTGAAGATTTCAAGGACAGGGGGAATGAGCAGTTCTTC. Translated: CSVEDFKDRGNEQFF.

The V call is TRBV28, the J call TRBJ1-5; no definite D call. This CDR3 is built from 16 residues. Trimming took off 3 bases at V and 0 bases at J, with 12 bases between the two ends. Germline V gene lookup returns CDR1 MDHEN and CDR2 SYDVKM. The CDR3, as DNA: TGTGCCAGCAGTTTGCCTGGGAGTTATAGCAATCAGCCCCAGCATTTT. As protein: CASSLPGSYSNQPQHF.

The chain has TRBV6-6 and TRBJ2-7; a possible D gene is TRBD2 (5 bases). This CDR3 has 14 amino acids. The germline CDR1 and CDR2 sequences are MNHNY and SVGAGI (reference sequence). The ends were cut back, 1 base at V and 9 bases at J, with 16 bases in the middle. CDR3 sequence reads: CASSYLGPEGVQYF. The CDR3 DNA sequence: TGTGCCAGCAGTTACTTGGGCCCAGAGGGTGTGCAGTACTTC.

This chain uses TRBV30 with TRBJ2-1; 11 nucleotides agree with TRBD2. CDR1 is GTSNPN and CDR2 is SVGIG in the germline V gene (reference sequence). Trimming at V came to 4 bases and at J to 6 bases, leaving 8 bases not matched to a gene. CDR3 length: 15 amino acids. CDR3 in amino acids: CAWKPLAGAPNEQFF. The DNA of the CDR3 is TGTGCCTGGAAACCACTAGCGGGAGCTCCCAATGAGCAGTTCTTC.

The chain combines TRBV27 with TRBJ2-7; TRBD1 agrees at 7 bases. The CDR3 sequence is 17 residues long. V trimming: 5 bases; J trimming: 2 bases; junction bases outside the gene matches: 15. Per the germline V gene, CDR1 is MNHEY and CDR2 is SMNVEV (reference sequence). CDR3 DNA: TGTGCCAGCAGTCAGAGACAGGGATACTACGAAGCCTACGAGCAGTACTTC. Residues: CASSQRQGYYEAYEQYF.

V usage is TRBV27 and J usage is TRBJ1-1; D gene ambiguous. Trimming took off 3 bases at V and 7 bases at J, with 15 bases between the two ends. CDR3 length: 14 amino acids. CDR1 MNHEY and CDR2 SMNVEV come from the germline V gene (reference sequence). CDR3 amino acids: CASSFLAGGDEAFF. As DNA, the CDR3 is TGTGCCAGCAGTTTTCTCGCGGGTGGGGATGAAGCTTTCTTT.

The chain links TRBV6-6 to TRBJ1-1; 9 bases are shared with TRBD1. CDR3 length: 15 residues. Losses at the gene ends were 0 bases for V and 5 bases for J; bases not matched to a gene: 4. Germline V gene sequence: CDR1 MNHNY, CDR2 SVGAGI (reference sequence). CDR3 amino acids: CASSYSGQGRTEAFF. In nucleotides, the CDR3 is TGTGCCAGCAGTTACTCGGGACAGGGAAGGACTGAAGCTTTCTTT.

The chain recombines TRBV28 with TRBJ1-2; D unresolved. V was pared by 1 base and J by 6 bases, with 9 bases between. Germline CDR1 reads MDHEN; CDR2 reads SYDVKM. This CDR3 comprises 13 residues. The CDR3 here is CASSLFGLDGYTF. The CDR3 DNA follows: TGTGCCAGCAGTTTATTCGGGTTGGATGGCTACACCTTC.

The rearrangement uses TRBV4-1 and TRBJ2-7, with D possibly TRBD1 on 5 matching bases. Germline V gene sequence: CDR1 MGHRA, CDR2 YSYEKL. The V and J ends lost 2 bases and 4 bases respectively, with 15 bases between them. The CDR3 has 15 residues. In nucleotides, the CDR3 is TGCGCCAGCAGCCAACTCGATAATAGGGGATACGAGCAGTACTTC. This encodes CASSQLDNRGYEQYF.

The chain combines TRBV9 with TRBJ2-3; a weak D match, TRBD1 (5 bases). Trimming took off 1 base at V and 3 bases at J, with 12 bases between the two ends. Per the germline V gene, CDR1 is SGDLS and CDR2 is YYNGEE. The CDR3 runs 15 residues. This CDR3 is CASSVSISGTDTQYF. CDR3 coding DNA: TGTGCCAGCAGCGTAAGCATCTCAGGGACAGATACGCAGTATTTT.

This rearrangement joins TRBV30 to TRBJ1-2, with a tentative D call TRBD1 (6 bases). CDR3 length equals 16 residues. V lost 2 bases and J lost 2, with 18 bases in between. Germline V gene data show CDR1 as GTSNPN and CDR2 as SVGIG (reference sequence). The CDR3, as DNA: TGTGCCTGGAGTCCCCAGTACATCGACAGGAACTATGGCTACACCTTC. This translates into CAWSPQYIDRNYGYTF. Filled out from reference TRBV30 and TRBJ1-2, the complete variable domain reads SQTIHQWPATLVQPVGSPLSLECTVEGTSNPNLYWYRQAAGRGLQLLFYSVGIGQISSEVPQNLSASRPQDRQFILSSKKLLLSDSGFYLCAWSPQYIDRNYGYTFGSGTRLTVV.

The rearrangement links TRBV25-1 to TRBJ2-3, with D unclear. V lost 1 base and J 0 bases, leaving 8 bases between the germline ends. Germline values: CDR1 MGHDK, CDR2 SYGVNS. CDR3 size: 15 residues. CDR3 in amino acids: CASSESPSSTDTQYF. CDR3 bases: TGTGCCAGCAGTGAATCTCCCTCGAGCACAGATACGCAGTATTTT.

This chain joins TRBV5-5 and TRBJ1-2, with TRBD1 identical over 8 bases. This CDR3 spans 13 amino acids. Germline V CDR1 and CDR2: SGHKS, YYEKEE (reference sequence). V was pared by 4 bases and J by 5 bases, with 4 bases of the junction left unmatched. This CDR3 reads CASSPWTGYGYTF. The CDR3 nucleotides read TGTGCCAGCAGCCCTTGGACAGGGTATGGCTACACCTTC.

This chain uses TRBV2 with TRBJ2-7, with D possibly TRBD1 on 6 matching bases. Germline CDR1 is SNHLY and CDR2 is FYNNEI. There are 15 residues in the CDR3. Trimming left V 2 bases short and J 1 base short, with 12 bases between. CDR3: CASSERWGTSYEQYF. The CDR3 DNA is TGTGCCAGCAGTGAAAGGTGGGGGACATCCTACGAGCAGTACTTC.

The V call is TRBV13, the J call TRBJ2-3; D is possibly TRBD1 (6 bases). The CDR3 has 12 amino acids. CDR1 is PRHDT and CDR2 is FYEKMQ in the germline V gene (reference sequence). V lost 5 bases to trimming and J lost 5 bases, with 8 bases between them. In DNA form, the CDR3 reads TGTGCCAGCAGCACAGGGATAGATACGCAGTATTTT. Translation: CASSTGIDTQYF.

This clone appeared once. This chain joins TRBV10-3 and TRBJ1-1, with 8 bases matching TRBD1. The CDR3 sequence is 15 residues long. CDR1 and CDR2 from the germline V gene are ENHRY and SYGVKD. The V segment lost 4 bases and the J segment 1 base; nucleotides outside the gene matches: 5. The CDR3 protein is CAISASTGGNTEAFF. CDR3 in DNA: TGTGCCATCAGTGCATCCACAGGGGGGAACACTGAAGCTTTCTTT.

The J gene is TRBJ1-2, the V gene TRBV6-5, with TRBD1 matching over 7 bases. The CDR3 has 13 residues. Germline V gene data show CDR1 as MNHEY and CDR2 as SVGAGI. Trimming took 3 bases from V and 3 from J; bases not matched to a gene: 1. In DNA, the CDR3 is TGTGCCAGCAGTTATACAGGGGACTATGGCTACACCTTC. Translated, it gives CASSYTGDYGYTF.

This rearrangement joins TRBV5-1 to TRBJ2-1; TRBD2 aligns across 15 bases. V lost 3 bases and J lost 3; bases outside the gene matches: 7. The germline V gene encodes CDR1 SGHRS and CDR2 YFSETQ. The CDR3 has 18 residues. Here the CDR3 DNA reads TGCGCCAGCAGCTCCACGGGACTAGCGGGGGGCAGCTACAATGAGCAGTTCTTC. Amino acid sequence: CASSSTGLAGGSYNEQFF.